Presented here are 8 T cell receptor beta chains from one specimen sequenced in a study of sequential checkpoint blockade in melanoma. Profiled with immunoSEQ multiplex PCR; TCRdb holds only in-frame clones, not every one. Here the sample spans 10,000 to 15,000 clones, roughly 21% being singletons. The treatment here: randomized to nivolumab then ipilimumab (arm A) or the reverse (arm B). The source was tumor tissue (inferred from file names), collected from a patient given nivolumab and ipilimumab in sequence. The receptors originated from a human donor with melanoma.

The chain links TRBV19 to TRBJ2-1; 9 bases match TRBD2. This CDR3 contains 16 residues. Germline V gene data show CDR1 as LNHDA and CDR2 as SQIVND (reference sequence). The ends lost 4 bases at V and 4 bases at J; junction bases unmatched: 8. CDR3 sequence reads: CASSKSLAGRYNEQFF. CDR3 coding DNA: TGTGCCAGTAGTAAGTCCCTAGCGGGGAGGTACAATGAGCAGTTCTTC.

This clone was seen a few times. The chain links TRBV6-8 to TRBJ1-2, with D unclear. Germline-derived CDR1 and CDR2 are MNHGY and SAAAGT. The CDR3 spans 15 residues. V was shortened by 6 bases and J by 4 bases, with 18 bases between the two germline ends. The CDR3 nucleotides are TGTGCCAGCAGGACTGAAGTGGGGTTCTTCTATGGCTACACCTTC. This gives the protein CASRTEVGFFYGYTF.

The gene calls are TRBV19 and TRBJ2-1; 11 bases are shared with TRBD2. J lost 10 bases, V lost 5 bases, and 10 bases had no gene match. CDR1 LNHDA and CDR2 SQIVND come from the germline V gene (reference sequence). This CDR3 has 15 residues. CDR3 bases: TGTGCCAGTAGTGATTTAGCGGGAGGGCCATGGGAGCAGTTCTTC. Protein: CASSDLAGGPWEQFF. Full variable domain (remainder filled in from reference TRBV19 and TRBJ2-1): DGGITQSPKYLFRKEGQNVTLSCEQNLNHDAMYWYRQDPGQGLRLIYYSQIVNDFQKGDIAEGYSVSREKKESFPLTVTSAQKNPTAFYLCASSDLAGGPWEQFFGPGTRLTVL.

This clone appeared a few times. This rearrangement joins TRBV6-8 to TRBJ1-2; 7 nucleotides align to TRBD1. Germline trimming cut 0 bases from V and 4 bases from J; bases unmatched to any gene: 11. Germline CDR1 MNHGY, CDR2 SAAAGT. The CDR3 runs 17 residues. For the CDR3, the DNA is TGTGCCAGCAGTTACTCTGTGACAGGGCCTCAGCTCTATGGCTACACCTTC. This translates into CASSYSVTGPQLYGYTF.

This clone occurred many times. V is TRBV11-3 and J is TRBJ1-1, with 7 bases aligning to TRBD1. V was clipped by 5 bases and J by 0 bases; unmatched bases: 3. The CDR3 spans 14 residues. From germline, CDR1 is SGHNT and CDR2 YENEEA. Here the CDR3 reads CASSQGQVNTEAFF. CDR3 nucleotides: TGTGCCAGCAGCCAAGGACAGGTGAACACTGAAGCTTTCTTT.

The rearrangement joins TRBV25-1 to TRBJ1-1, with a weak D call TRBD1 (6 bases). This CDR3 region has 15 residues. The V gene lost 3 bases and the J gene lost 0 bases, with 11 bases spanning the gap. The germline CDR1 and CDR2 sequences are MGHDK and SYGVNS. The CDR3 bases are TGTGCCAGCAGTGAGGCTCACAGGGTGAACACTGAAGCTTTCTTT. It encodes CASSEAHRVNTEAFF.

CDR3 in amino acids: CASSLQGAGGELFF. In DNA form, the CDR3 reads TGTGCCAGTAGTCTACAGGGGGCTGGCGGGGAGCTGTTTTTT. The chain employs TRBV19 and TRBJ2-2, with 9 positions matching TRBD1. This CDR3 spans 14 amino acids. Germline V gives CDR1 LNHDA, CDR2 SQIVND (reference sequence). The ends lost 5 bases at V and 7 bases at J; junction bases unmatched: 5. Combining the CDR3 with reference TRBV19 and TRBJ2-2 gives the whole variable domain DGGITQSPKYLFRKEGQNVTLSCEQNLNHDAMYWYRQDPGQGLRLIYYSQIVNDFQKGDIAEGYSVSREKKESFPLTVTSAQKNPTAFYLCASSLQGAGGELFFGEGSRLTVL.

The sample holds a few counts of this clone. J is TRBJ1-1 and V is TRBV28; 10 bases match TRBD1. V shed 8 bases, J shed 4 bases, and the junction held 1 base outside the gene matches. From germline, CDR1 is MDHEN and CDR2 SYDVKM. The CDR3 spans 12 residues. DNA for the CDR3: TGTGCCAGCCGGGACAGGGGCACTGAAGCTTTCTTT. It encodes CASRDRGTEAFF.